These 18 T cell receptor beta chains were sequenced from one sample in a study of cytomegalovirus exposure and HLA in healthy donors. Vbeta (60) and Jbeta (13) primers were used in the PCR. Clones were read by immunoSEQ multiplex PCR, and TCRdb kept only the in-frame ones, dropping some. This sample has about 190,000 clones, with about four fifths found just once. The sequenced sample consisted of PBMCs. These receptors originate from a man in his forties or fifties in good health and CMV-seropositive.

The chain recombines TRBV7-2 with TRBJ2-5; D perhaps matches TRBD2 (5 bases). Per the germline V gene, CDR1 is SGHTA and CDR2 is FQGNSA. Trimming removed 3 bases at V and 2 bases at J, with 16 bases between. This CDR3 has 16 amino acids. DNA of the CDR3: TGTGCCAGCAGCTTTAATAGCCTAGCAATACAAGAGACCCAGTACTTC. Its translation: CASSFNSLAIQETQYF.

A note on this clone: A read error may account for a junction end that differs from germline. This chain joins TRBV7-8 and TRBJ2-3; TRBD2 matches at 10 bases. The CDR3 extends over 15 amino acids. CDR1 is SGHVS, CDR2 FQNEAQ, per germline. CDR3 residues: CASSIAGGSSDTQYF. The CDR3 DNA reads TGTGCCAGCAGCATAGCGGGAGGATCTTCAGATACGCAGTATTTT.

This clone has a single count. This chain links TRBV5-1 with TRBJ2-3, with 13 bases lining up with TRBD2. Trimming cost V 3 bases and J 4 bases; bases outside gene matches: 5. The germline V gene has CDR1 SGHRS and CDR2 YFSETQ. The CDR3 contains 16 residues. Here the CDR3 reads CASSSGLAGTSDTQYF. In DNA form, the CDR3 reads TGCGCCAGCAGCTCGGGACTAGCGGGAACGTCAGATACGCAGTATTTT. The complete variable domain, with remaining parts taken from reference TRBV5-1 and TRBJ2-3, reads KAGVTQTPRYLIKTRGQQVTLSCSPISGHRSVSWYQQTPGQGLQFLFEYFSETQRNKGNFPGRFSGRQFSNSRSEMNVSTLELGDSALYLCASSSGLAGTSDTQYFGPGTRLTVL.

The chain joins TRBV6-5 to TRBJ2-7; possibly TRBD2 for D (5 bases). Germline V gene data show CDR1 as MNHEY and CDR2 as SVGAGI. With 6 bases removed from V and 7 bases from J, the gap between germline ends came to 16 bases. This CDR3 spans 13 amino acids. The CDR3 protein is CASRRGRGGEQYF. The CDR3 DNA sequence: TGTGCCAGCAGACGAGGCCGGGGTGGAGAGCAGTACTTC.

This chain links TRBV29-1 with TRBJ2-3, with D maybe TRBD2 (6 bases). The ends were cut back, 4 bases at V and 4 bases at J, with 9 bases in the middle. Per germline, CDR1 SQVTM and CDR2 ANQGSEA. This CDR3 comprises 12 residues. The CDR3 loop is CSVVWGADTQYF. As DNA, the CDR3 is TGCAGCGTTGTGTGGGGGGCAGATACGCAGTATTTT.

The chain combines TRBV29-1 with TRBJ1-2, with a possible D match to TRBD1 (5 bases). The CDR3 extends over 16 amino acids. CDR1 is SQVTM, CDR2 ANQGSEA, per germline. Trimming removed 3 bases from V and 4 bases from J, with 21 bases in between. The CDR3 reads CSVEAPRRAHGYGYTF. The CDR3 DNA reads TGCAGCGTTGAGGCCCCCCGCAGGGCCCACGGCTATGGCTACACCTTC.

This sequence joins TRBV28 and TRBJ2-6; D gene ambiguous. This CDR3 has 15 residues. Germline-derived CDR1 and CDR2 are MDHEN and SYDVKM. V was clipped by 3 bases and J by 0 bases, with 6 bases between them. The DNA for the CDR3 is TGTGCCAGCAGTTTCGAAGCCTCTGGGGCCAACGTCCTGACTTTC. Translating it yields CASSFEASGANVLTF.

This clone was detected only once. This chain joins TRBV7-9 and TRBJ2-2, with D possibly being TRBD1 (6 bases). The length of the CDR3 is 12 residues. V gave up 5 bases and J gave up 9 bases, with 10 bases separating them. Germline V lookup: CDR1 SEHNR, CDR2 FQNEAQ (reference sequence). DNA for the CDR3: TGTGCCAGCAGCCAACAGGGCAGGGAGCTGTTTTTT. It codes for CASSQQGRELFF. The whole variable domain, remainder taken from reference TRBV7-9 and TRBJ2-2, is DTGVSQNPRHKITKRGQNVTFRCDPISEHNRLYWYRQTLGQGPEFLTYFQNEAQLEKSRLLSDRFSAERPKGSFSTLEIQRTEQGDSAMYLCASSQQGRELFFGEGSRLTVL.

The DNA of the CDR3 is TGCGCCAGCAGCCATGGACTAGCGGGAACATCCGAGCAGTACTTC. This translates into CASSHGLAGTSEQYF. The J gene is TRBJ2-7, the V gene TRBV4-1; 12 bases line up with TRBD2. Per germline, CDR1 MGHRA and CDR2 YSYEKL. Losses at the gene ends were 3 bases for V and 6 bases for J; bases not matched to a gene: 6. The CDR3 length is 15 residues.

CDR3 DNA: TGTGCCAGCAGTTACTCCGGGAACACAGATACGCAGTATTTT. Translation gives CASSYSGNTDTQYF. J is TRBJ2-3 and V is TRBV6-5; TRBD2 is a possible D gene (5 bases). V was shortened by 0 bases and J by 2 bases, with 6 bases between the two germline ends. Per germline, CDR1 MNHEY and CDR2 SVGAGI. The length of the CDR3 is 14 residues.

This clone was found once. CDR3 DNA: TGCGCCAGCAGCTTGGTTTCTAGCGGGAGAGGTGGGGAGCTGTTTTTT. Translating gives CASSLVSSGRGGELFF. The chain links TRBV5-1 to TRBJ2-2, with TRBD2 matching 10 bases. J gave up 8 bases and V 0 bases, and 7 bases lay outside the gene matches. The germline gives CDR1 SGHRS, CDR2 YFSETQ. The CDR3 has 16 residues.

The chain is built from TRBV10-1 and TRBJ1-2; D may be TRBD1 (5 bases). Germline V gene lookup returns CDR1 WNHNN and CDR2 SYGVQD (reference sequence). The CDR3 is made up of 15 amino acids. V lost 0 bases, J lost 4 bases, and 12 bases lay in between. Here the CDR3 reads CASSESQGNFYGYTF. The CDR3 region has the DNA TGCGCCAGCAGTGAGTCGCAGGGAAATTTCTATGGCTACACCTTC.

The rearrangement joins TRBV10-3 to TRBJ2-1; 7 nucleotides line up with TRBD2. V was pared by 8 bases and J by 4 bases, with 14 bases of the junction left unmatched. This CDR3 has 16 amino acids. Germline V gene lookup returns CDR1 ENHRY and CDR2 SYGVKD. This CDR3 is CAIEPRGGSRYNEQFF. The CDR3 DNA reads as TGTGCCATCGAACCGAGGGGCGGGAGCAGGTACAATGAGCAGTTCTTC.

Regarding this clone: Other DNA sequences from this sample encode an identical CDR3 as well. The V gene is TRBV7-9, the J gene TRBJ2-3; 9 bases are shared with TRBD2. Germline CDR1 SEHNR, CDR2 FQNEAQ (reference sequence). V dropped 1 base and J dropped 1; count of bases not matched to a gene: 3. The CDR3 sequence is 16 residues long. Here the CDR3 DNA reads TGTGCCAGCAGCTTAGAAATAGCGGGAGGCACAGATACGCAGTATTTT. This codes for CASSLEIAGGTDTQYF. The complete variable domain, with remaining parts taken from reference TRBV7-9 and TRBJ2-3, reads DTGVSQNPRHKITKRGQNVTFRCDPISEHNRLYWYRQTLGQGPEFLTYFQNEAQLEKSRLLSDRFSAERPKGSFSTLEIQRTEQGDSAMYLCASSLEIAGGTDTQYFGPGTRLTVL.

The CDR3 bases are TGCGCCAGCAGCCTAGACCCCGGGACAGGGGCCTACGAGCAGTACTTC. This translates into CASSLDPGTGAYEQYF. The chain carries TRBV4-1 and TRBJ2-7; TRBD1 agrees at 10 bases. The CDR3 runs 16 residues. Germline V lookup: CDR1 MGHRA, CDR2 YSYEKL. J lost 2 bases, V lost 4 bases, and 8 bases had no gene match.

The rearrangement uses TRBV9 and TRBJ2-5; possibly TRBD2 for D (5 bases). V was clipped by 0 bases and J by 5 bases, with 20 bases between them. CDR3 length equals 17 residues. CDR1 and CDR2 (germline): SGDLS, YYNGEE. The CDR3 DNA sequence: TGTGCCAGCAGCGTAGCAGGAGCGGATCGGGGTTTGGAGACCCAGTACTTC. Translated: CASSVAGADRGLETQYF.

The rearrangement joins TRBV5-1 to TRBJ2-2, with a possible D match to TRBD1 (5 bases). CDR3 length equals 14 residues. Germline V CDR1 and CDR2: SGHRS, YFSETQ. The germline V and J ends were trimmed by 6 bases and 2 bases, with 11 bases remaining between them. The CDR3, as DNA: TGCGCCAGCACCCAGGACACAAACACCGGGGAGCTGTTTTTT. This gives the protein CASTQDTNTGELFF.

The chain carries TRBV5-6 and TRBJ2-7, with TRBD2 identical over 8 bases. The germline CDR1 and CDR2 sequences are SGHDT and YYEEEE. The CDR3 totals 15 residues. V dropped 0 bases and J dropped 5; count of bases not matched to a gene: 7. In nucleotides, the CDR3 is TGTGCCAGCAGCTTGGGGAGCGGGAGACCCCACGAGCAGTACTTC. It translates to CASSLGSGRPHEQYF.